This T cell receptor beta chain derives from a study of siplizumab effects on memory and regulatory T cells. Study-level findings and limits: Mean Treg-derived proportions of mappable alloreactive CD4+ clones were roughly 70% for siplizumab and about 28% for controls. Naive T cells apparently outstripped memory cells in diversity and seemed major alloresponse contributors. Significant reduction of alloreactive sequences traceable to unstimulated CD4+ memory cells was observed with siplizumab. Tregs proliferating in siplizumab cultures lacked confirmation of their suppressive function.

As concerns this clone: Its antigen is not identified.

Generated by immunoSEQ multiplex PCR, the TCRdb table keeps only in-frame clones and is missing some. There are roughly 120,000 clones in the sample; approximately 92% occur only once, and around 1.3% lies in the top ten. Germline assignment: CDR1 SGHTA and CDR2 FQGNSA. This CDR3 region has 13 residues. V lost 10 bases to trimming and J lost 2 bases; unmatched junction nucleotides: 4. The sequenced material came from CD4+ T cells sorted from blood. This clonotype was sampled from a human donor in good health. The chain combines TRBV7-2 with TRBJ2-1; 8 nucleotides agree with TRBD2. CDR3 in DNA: TGTGCCACCACGGGGGGGCCCTACAATGAGCAGTTCTTC. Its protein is CATTGGPYNEQFF.